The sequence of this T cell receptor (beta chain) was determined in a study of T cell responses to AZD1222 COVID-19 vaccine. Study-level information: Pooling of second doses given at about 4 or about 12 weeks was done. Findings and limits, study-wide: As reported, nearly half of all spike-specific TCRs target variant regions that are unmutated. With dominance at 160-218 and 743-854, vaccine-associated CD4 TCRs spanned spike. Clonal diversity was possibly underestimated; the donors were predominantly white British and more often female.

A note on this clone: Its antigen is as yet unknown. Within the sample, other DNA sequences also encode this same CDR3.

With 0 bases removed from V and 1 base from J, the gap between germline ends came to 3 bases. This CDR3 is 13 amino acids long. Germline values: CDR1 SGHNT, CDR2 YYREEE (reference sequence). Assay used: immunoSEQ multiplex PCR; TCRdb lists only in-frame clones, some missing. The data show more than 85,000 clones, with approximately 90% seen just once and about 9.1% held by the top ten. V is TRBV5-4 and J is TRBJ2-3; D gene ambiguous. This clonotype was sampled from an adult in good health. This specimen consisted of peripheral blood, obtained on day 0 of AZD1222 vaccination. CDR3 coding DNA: TGTGCCAGCAGCTTGGCAGGCACAGATACGCAGTATTTT. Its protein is CASSLAGTDTQYF.